Listed below are T cell receptor beta chains from one sample, sequenced in a study of T-cell memory formation after mild COVID-19. TCRdb independently ran MiXCR on the 5' RACE reads; one entry per CDR3 protein. Counted here are 300,000 to 400,000 distinct CDR3 sequences, 28% occurring once; the ten biggest clones make up roughly 14%. Source material: PBMCs or a T cell subset sorted from them (not recorded which). The receptors come from an adult woman who had mild COVID-19 (a few samples of this study predate the infection). Cell type and time point are not known. CDR3s include the opening cysteine and the closing phenylalanine or tryptophan. The D gene is left open where the match is weak. Size tells how often a clone was seen (once, few, many) or the class of an expanded clone, and some rows leave it out.

clone size: -
J gene: TRBJ2-7
D gene: -
V gene: TRBV5-6
CDR3 DNA: TGTGCCAGCAGCTTCAGTCAGGTCCACGAGCAGTACTTC
CDR3 protein: CASSFSQVHEQYF

clone size: -
J gene: TRBJ2-1
D gene: -
V gene: TRBV11-2
CDR3 DNA: TGTGCCAGCACCATTAACCGGGGAAAGCACAATGAGCGGTTCTTC
CDR3 protein: CASTINRGKHNERFF

clone size: -
J gene: TRBJ2-1
D gene: TRBD2
V gene: TRBV5-1
CDR3 DNA: TGCGCCAGCAGCGTGGGTAGCGGGACCCGGTCGAATGAGCAGTTCTTC
CDR3 protein: CASSVGSGTRSNEQFF

clone size: -
J gene: TRBJ2-7
D gene: -
V gene: TRBV10-3
CDR3 DNA: TGTGCCATCAGTGACGGCTCCTACGAGCAGTACTTC
CDR3 protein: CAISDGSYEQYF

clone size: -
J gene: TRBJ1-3
D gene: -
V gene: TRBV29-1
CDR3 DNA: TGCAGCGTTGTTGGTCAGCCTTTCGGGAACTCTGGAAACACCATATATTTT
CDR3 protein: CSVVGQPFGNSGNTIYF

clone size: few
J gene: TRBJ2-6
D gene: -
V gene: TRBV7-2
CDR3 DNA: TGTGCCAGCAGCTTAGTGGGGCCCAGGACATCGTCTGGGGCCAACGTCCTGACTTTC
CDR3 protein: CASSLVGPRTSSGANVLTF

clone size: few
J gene: TRBJ2-1
D gene: -
V gene: TRBV5-1
CDR3 DNA: TGCGCCAGCAGCACCCAAGGAGCGGGCGACTACAATGAGCAGTTCTTC
CDR3 protein: CASSTQGAGDYNEQFF

clone size: few
J gene: TRBJ2-7
D gene: -
V gene: TRBV7-2
CDR3 DNA: TGTGCCAGCAGCCCCACCGGGACCGCGTCCTACGAGCAGTACTTC
CDR3 protein: CASSPTGTASYEQYF

clone size: -
J gene: TRBJ1-3
D gene: -
V gene: TRBV4-1
CDR3 DNA: TGCGCCAGCAGCCAAGAGGGCAGCCCAACGATATATTTT
CDR3 protein: CASSQEGSPTIYF

clone size: few
J gene: TRBJ1-1
D gene: -
V gene: TRBV7-2
CDR3 DNA: TGTGCCAGCAGCTTCGGGGTACCGAACACTGAAGCTTTCTTT
CDR3 protein: CASSFGVPNTEAFF

clone size: -
J gene: TRBJ2-1
D gene: -
V gene: TRBV5-1
CDR3 DNA: TGCGCCAGCAGCTGGGGAGAGACCAATGAGCAGTTCTTC
CDR3 protein: CASSWGETNEQFF

clone size: -
J gene: TRBJ2-7
D gene: -
V gene: TRBV20-1
CDR3 DNA: TGCAGTGCTAGAGGGACTGCCTACGAGCAGTACTTC
CDR3 protein: CSARGTAYEQYF

clone size: many
J gene: TRBJ2-1
D gene: TRBD2
V gene: TRBV4-3
CDR3 DNA: TGCGCCAGCAGCCAAGAGCGGGAGGTATACAATGAGCAGTTCTTC
CDR3 protein: CASSQEREVYNEQFF

clone size: -
J gene: TRBJ1-3
D gene: -
V gene: TRBV6-1
CDR3 DNA: TGTGCCAGCAGTGAATCAGGGGATGGAAACACCATATATTTT
CDR3 protein: CASSESGDGNTIYF

clone size: few
J gene: TRBJ2-1
D gene: TRBD2
V gene: TRBV12-3/TRBV12-4
CDR3 DNA: TGTGCCAGCGGGAAAACTAGCGGTAATGAGCAGTTCTTC
CDR3 protein: CASGKTSGNEQFF